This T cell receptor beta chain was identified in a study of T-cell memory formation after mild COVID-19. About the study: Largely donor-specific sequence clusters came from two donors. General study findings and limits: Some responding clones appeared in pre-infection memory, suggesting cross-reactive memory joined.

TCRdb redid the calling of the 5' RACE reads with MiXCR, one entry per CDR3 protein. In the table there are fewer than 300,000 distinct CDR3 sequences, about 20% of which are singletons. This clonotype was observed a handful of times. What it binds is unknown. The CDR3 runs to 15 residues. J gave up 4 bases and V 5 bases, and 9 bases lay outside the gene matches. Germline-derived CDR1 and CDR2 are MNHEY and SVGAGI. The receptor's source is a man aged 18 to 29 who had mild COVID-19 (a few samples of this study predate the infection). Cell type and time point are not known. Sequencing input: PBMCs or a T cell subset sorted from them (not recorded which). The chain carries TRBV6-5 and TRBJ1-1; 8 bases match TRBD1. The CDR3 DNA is TGTGCCAGCAGTCTCAGGGGGCCCGAGAGCACTGAAGCTTTCTTT. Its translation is CASSLRGPESTEAFF.